Sequencing of this TCR beta chain was carried out in a study of cytomegalovirus exposure and HLA in healthy donors. Per germline, CDR1 MNHEY and CDR2 SMNVEV (reference sequence). J was trimmed by 5 bases and V by 1 base; bases with no gene match: 6. This CDR3 is 15 amino acids long. Profiling relied on immunoSEQ multiplex PCR, and the TCRdb table lists in-frame clones only, not all of them. The sample records under 200,000 clones, 70% to 90% being singletons. This chain links TRBV27 with TRBJ2-7; 9 nucleotides match TRBD1. Sequences were obtained from PBMCs. This clonotype originated in a woman under 30 in good health and CMV-seronegative. DNA of the CDR3: TGTGCCAGCAGTTTATTCGGGACAGGGCGCGACGAGCAGTACTTC. Protein sequence: CASSLFGTGRDEQYF.